This entry lists 23 T cell receptor beta chains sequenced from one sample in a study of T cells expressing NK-cell markers. TCRdb re-called the 5' RACE reads and gives one entry per CDR3 protein, without DNA. This repertoire includes 200,000 to 300,000 distinct CDR3 sequences. Sequencing used blood T cells: a sorted CD56 or NKG2C T cell subset, CD4+ or CD8+ T cells, or bulk PBMC T cells (not recorded which). The receptors derive from a woman aged 18 to 75 in good health.

The chain is built from TRBV6-2 or TRBV6-3 and TRBJ2-2; with no DNA, the TCRdb D assignment of TRBD1 cannot be verified. Germline loops: CDR1 MNHEY, CDR2 SVGEGT. The length of the CDR3 is 15 residues. This chain's CDR3 is CATTPRLASTGELFF.

This sequence joins TRBV12-3 or TRBV12-4 and TRBJ1-2; TCRdb reports TRBD1, a call that lacks DNA to check it against. The CDR3 is 15 residues long. This CDR3 reads CASSPQEHKTYGYTF.

This chain joins TRBV27 and TRBJ2-3; there is no DNA to check the TCRdb D call of TRBD1. Per the germline V gene, CDR1 is MNHEY and CDR2 is SMNVEV (reference sequence). This CDR3 contains 15 residues. CDR3 protein: CASSLYRGRTDTQYF.

The rearrangement joins TRBV10-3 to TRBJ2-3. Germline assignment: CDR1 ENHRY and CDR2 SYGVKD. The CDR3 sequence is 14 residues long. CDR3 sequence reads: CAISESKGPDTQYF.

The chain uses TRBV4-3 and TRBJ2-7; absent DNA, TCRdb's TRBD1 call cannot be checked. This CDR3 region has 18 residues. Germline V CDR1 and CDR2: LGHNA, YSLEER. The chain's CDR3 is CASSQEWDRGPRGYEQYF.

The chain joins TRBV20-1 to TRBJ2-3; there is no DNA to check the TCRdb D call of TRBD1. The CDR3 runs to 14 residues. Germline CDR1 is DFQATT and CDR2 is SNEGSKA (reference sequence). CDR3 loop: CSAKSPPRTDTQYF.

The chain links TRBV5-4 to TRBJ2-2; TCRdb returns TRBD1, unconfirmable since there is no DNA. Looked up from germline, CDR1 is SGHNT and CDR2 is YYREEE (reference sequence). This CDR3 has 14 residues. The CDR3 spells CASSPRGGTGELFF.

This sequence joins TRBV15 and TRBJ2-5; absent DNA, TCRdb's TRBD1 call cannot be checked. Germline V lookup: CDR1 LNHNV, CDR2 YYDKDF (reference sequence). The CDR3 extends over 19 amino acids. CDR3 residues: CATSRDPSLGRGVQETQYF.

The chain combines TRBV18 with TRBJ1-6; TCRdb outputs TRBD1, but without DNA this stays unchecked. Germline values: CDR1 KGHSH, CDR2 LQKENI. The CDR3 runs to 15 residues. CDR3 protein: CASSPLDRGYSPLHF.

The gene calls are TRBV4-1 and TRBJ2-1; TCRdb indicates TRBD2, and absent DNA this call remains unverified. This CDR3 is 16 amino acids long. Germline lookup yields CDR1 MGHRA and CDR2 YSYEKL. Here the CDR3 reads CASSQVGLAGNNEQFF.

V and J are TRBV29-1 and TRBJ2-3; TCRdb's assignment of TRBD2 cannot be checked, as there is no DNA. The CDR3 has 13 residues. Per the germline V gene, CDR1 is SQVTM and CDR2 is ANQGSEA. The CDR3 sequence: CSVDAGGANTQYF.

This rearrangement joins TRBV7-2 to TRBJ2-3; no DNA is available, so the TRBD1 call from TCRdb remains unchecked. CDR1 is SGHTA and CDR2 is FQGNSA in the germline V gene. The CDR3 runs to 12 residues. Here the CDR3 reads CASSLIGAVVGF.

This sequence joins TRBV20-1 and TRBJ2-1; TCRdb picks TRBD1, but there is no DNA to check that call. Per the germline V gene, CDR1 is DFQATT and CDR2 is SNEGSKA (reference sequence). The CDR3 is 13 residues long. The CDR3 protein is CSPGGDSYNEQFF.

The chain carries TRBV4-1 and TRBJ2-1; the TRBD2 assignment by TCRdb is unverifiable without DNA. Germline V gene sequence: CDR1 MGHRA, CDR2 YSYEKL. The CDR3 length is 17 residues. CDR3 protein: CASSQDPPGALAGKQFF.

The chain carries TRBV2 and TRBJ1-3. From germline, CDR1 is SNHLY and CDR2 FYNNEI. This CDR3 comprises 13 residues. CDR3 amino acids: CASRALFGNTIYF.

The chain employs TRBV29-1 and TRBJ2-3; TCRdb names TRBD1, which stays unverified in the absence of DNA. Germline assignment: CDR1 SQVTM and CDR2 ANQGSEA. CDR3 size: 16 residues. CDR3: CSVGGTRVGRTDTQYF.

The chain recombines TRBV28 with TRBJ1-3. The CDR3 extends over 16 amino acids. Germline V gene data show CDR1 as MDHEN and CDR2 as SYDVKM. The chain's CDR3 is CASSGPLRGFPNTIYF.

The chain has TRBV7-2 and TRBJ2-2; there is no DNA to check the TCRdb D call of TRBD1. Germline lookup yields CDR1 SGHTA and CDR2 FQGNSA. The CDR3 has 16 residues. CDR3 sequence: CATTPRYGTNTGELFF.

The rearrangement joins TRBV10-1 to TRBJ2-3; TCRdb indicates TRBD1, and absent DNA this call remains unverified. The germline gives CDR1 WNHNN, CDR2 SYGVQD (reference sequence). The length of the CDR3 is 15 residues. The CDR3 here is CASARETGGTDTQYF.

This chain uses TRBV12-3 or TRBV12-4 with TRBJ1-2; as DNA is missing, the TRBD1 call by TCRdb cannot be tested. This CDR3 contains 13 residues. The CDR3 here is CASSHGTGNGYTF.

The chain employs TRBV7-6 and TRBJ1-4; there is no DNA to check the TCRdb D call of TRBD1. This CDR3 has 15 residues. The V gene's germline CDR1 is SGHVS and CDR2 FNYEAQ. This CDR3 reads CASSYQGAGGEKLFF.

CDR3 protein: CASGTGAVRGNEQFF. The chain uses TRBV7-2 and TRBJ2-1; without DNA, the TCRdb call of TRBD1 cannot be checked. The CDR3 has 15 residues. In germline, CDR1 is SGHTA, CDR2 FQGNSA. Complete variable domain (other parts from reference TRBV7-2 and TRBJ2-1): GAGVSQSPSNKVTEKGKDVELRCDPISGHTALYWYRQSLGQGLEFLIYFQGNSAPDKSGLPSDRFSAERTGGSVSTLTIQRTQQEDSAVYLCASGTGAVRGNEQFFGPGTRLTVL.

V usage is TRBV12-3 or TRBV12-4 and J usage is TRBJ2-7; the TCRdb D gene call, TRBD1, has no DNA to confirm it. This CDR3 comprises 12 residues. CDR3 protein: CASSLDPGEQYF.